Given below is one TCR beta chain in context. In this sample, this clonotype turned up a few times. The antigen it recognizes is unknown. Base-call qualities are not available, and no considerably larger clone is one nucleotide away. The sample's treatment or condition label, decoded: live attenuated yellow fever vaccine strain. A standard Ficoll-Paque protocol was used to isolate PBMCs from peripheral blood. Dynabeads CD4 and CD8 positive selection kits were used to isolate CD4 and CD8 T-cell fractions. TriZol was used to extract RNA from bulk PBMCs, from CD4 and CD8 fractions, and from dextramer-positive and dextramer-negative fractions. This record belongs to a study of T cells after yellow fever vaccination (dated by TCRdb to the late 2010s). The study in broad terms: Libraries from fractions with low cell numbers were prepared with the SMART-Seq v4 Ultra Low Input RNA kit. Two healthy male donors, one aged 18 to 30 and one aged 30 to 40 years, made up the cohort. To follow T-cell clones before and after both primary and booster YFV17D yellow fever vaccination, bulk TCR alpha and beta repertoires underwent longitudinal sequencing. Blood samples were taken at several timepoints before and after primary and secondary immunization, and bulk PBMC replicates and cell subsets were isolated.

The junction carries 14 bases between V and J, which are trimmed by 4 bases and 9 bases respectively. The CDR3 contains 12 residues, cysteine and phenylalanine counted. Only the CDR3 part of the read is kept: 36 bases, read in frame from the first base. CDR1 and CDR2 are drawn from the germline V gene: SGHDT, YYEEEE. TCRdb names Illumina NovaSeq 6000 as the instrument used. TCR cDNA was synthesized by 5'RACE template switching, through which a universal primer site and unique molecular identifiers were introduced. Priming of cDNA synthesis was performed from both the TCR alpha and TCR beta constant segments. Library amplification involved two PCR steps, and the second step added sample barcodes and sequencing adapters. Sequencing of the libraries was done on either Illumina HiSeq 2500 (2x100 bp) or NovaSeq (2x150 bp). On the authors' methods: MIGEC handled demultiplexing of reads and collapsing into UMI consensus sequences, while MiXCR performed V(D)J alignment. Clonotypes responding to the vaccine were identified with edgeR on replicate PBMC samples, with the criteria of FDR below 0.01 and a log2 fold change above 5 up to day 15. Bulk clonotypes were assigned CD4 or CD8 identity according to which sequenced CD4 or CD8 repertoire held them at higher abundance. Starting from the raw public reads, TCRdb applied fastp trimming at Q25, assembled clones with MiXCR and retained in-frame beta chains. Rows are unified per CDR3 protein, each entry keeping the most common DNA and genes. TCRdb's processing, not the authors' own work, is the source of the V and J calls. Present in this sample are under 200,000 distinct CDR3 sequences, approximately 10% of which were seen just once. The ten biggest clones cover 30% to 45% of the sample.

Broad study findings and their caveats: Because only two donors were included in the study, the extent to which the findings can be generalized is limited. Most clones expanded after primary vaccination were re-detected after the booster (96% of CD4 and 88% of CD8), suggesting broad memory maintenance. FACS-sorted repertoires could contain abundant contaminating clonotypes from the bulk population, so computational filtering was required. The secondary T-cell response was found to be weaker but faster than the primary response, with a peak reached on day 5 rather than on day 15. A small fraction of clonotypes appeared in both the CD4 and CD8 compartments, likely as a result of convergent recombination.

The V and J genes are TRBV5-6 and TRBJ2-7, with a weak D call of TRBD1 (6 bases match). The sequences come from CD8+ T cells sorted from PBMCs, collected 15 days after the yellow fever booster vaccination. The TCR originated in a man aged 18-30 years who received the YFV17D yellow fever vaccine. At the DNA level, the sequence is TGTGCCAGCAGCGGAGACAGGATGGGGCAGTACTTC. This encodes CASSGDRMGQYF.